By share of the sample, the clone carrying this T cell receptor (beta chain) is medium-sized. Its specificity is unknown. TCRdb reprocessed the reads with MiXCR, giving one entry per CDR3 protein. The sample has fewer than 550,000 distinct CDR3 sequences, around 27% seen once. The data were obtained in a study of T cell repertoires in cytomegalovirus infection. About the research overall: An indication of both CMV infection and matching HLA type came from public TCR beta signatures. Overall study results and limits: Carriage of CMV together with the relevant HLA was identifiable through cumulative public TCR beta family frequency. The study found HLA-C-restricted CMV-specific TCR beta clonotypes dominating the ex vivo response.

V gave up 3 bases and J gave up 3 bases, with 12 bases separating them. The CDR3 consists of 15 residues. Germline loops: CDR1 SGHTA, CDR2 FQGNSA. The chain couples TRBV7-2 to TRBJ2-1; D perhaps matches TRBD2 (6 bases). The specimen sequenced was PBMCs. The TCR sequence derives from a human donor in good health (CMV status not recorded). Some clones in this sample may be carry-over from other donors' samples. The CDR3 DNA sequence: TGTGCCAGCAGCTTCCCCCCAGCGGGCTACAATGAGCAGTTCTTC. This sequence encodes CASSFPPAGYNEQFF.